Listed below are T cell receptor beta chains from one sample, sequenced in a study of tumor and adjacent non-tumor tissue in lung cancer. One entry per CDR3 protein, called by TCRdb with MiXCR from the multiplex PCR reads. The data hold 98,000 or so distinct CDR3 sequences, with 80% observed a single time. Sequencing was done on a sample of distant non-tumor lung tissue. These TCRs come from a man in his sixties with small cell lung cancer. Both conserved end residues are part of each CDR3. The D gene is left open where the match is weak. Expanded clones get a size class; other rows say once, few or many, or leave the size out.

. | TRBJ2-7 | TRBV6-1 | TRBD2 | CASDASQLAPSSYEQYF | TGTGCCAGCGACGCGAGCCAACTAGCGCCGAGCTCCTACGAGCAGTACTTC
. | TRBJ2-3 | TRBV11-3 | . | CVSSLMWGDTQYF | TGTGTCAGCAGCCTAATGTGGGGAGATACACAATATTTT
. | TRBJ2-2 | TRBV11-1 | TRBD1 | CASSSPDRVDTGVLFF | TGTGCCAGCAGTTCCCCGGACAGGGTAGACACCGGGGTGCTGTTTTTT
many | TRBJ1-6 | TRBV6-1 | TRBD1 | CASSEADRETSPLHF | TGTGCCAGCAGTGAGGCCGACAGGGAGACTTCACCCCTCCACTTT
. | TRBJ2-2 | TRBV12-3/TRBV12-4 | . | CASISGGPGELFF | TGTGCCAGTATCTCAGGGGGGCCGGGGGAGCTGTTTTTT
many | TRBJ2-2 | TRBV6-1 | . | CASSPLVRTFTGELFF | TGTGCCAGCAGTCCCTTGGTCCGAACATTCACCGGGGAGCTGTTTTTT
. | TRBJ2-5 | TRBV24-1 | TRBD1 | CATNGSGTAQETQYF | TGTGCCACCAATGGTTCCGGGACAGCCCAAGAGACCCAGTACTTC
. | TRBJ2-1 | TRBV5-1 | . | CASSLESSWHNGHFF | TGCGCCAGCAGCTTGGAGTCTAGTTGGCACAATGGGCACTTCTTC
. | TRBJ2-1 | TRBV29-1 | . | CSVQDRGTSSFYEQFF | TGCAGCGTTCAAGATCGAGGGACCAGCAGTTTTTATGAGCAGTTCTTC
. | TRBJ2-5 | TRBV29-1 | TRBD1 | CRARQGAWETQYF | TGCAGAGCCAGACAGGGAGCTTGGGAGACCCAGTACTTC
. | TRBJ1-6 | TRBV13 | . | CASSQNDECSYNSPLHF | TGTGCTAGCAGCCAAAACGACGAATGCTCCTATAATTCACCCCTGCACTTT
once | TRBJ2-3 | TRBV9 | TRBD2 | CASSADPLRTSGNRDTQYF | TGTGCCAGCAGCGCCGACCCTTTGAGGACTAGCGGGAATCGGGATACGCAGTATTTT
. | TRBJ2-5 | TRBV6-1 | . | CASSVAPEGVTQYF | TGTGCCAGCAGTGTAGCTCCAGAAGGGGTGACCCAGTACTTC
many | TRBJ1-4 | TRBV20-1 | TRBD1 | CSAVDREGREKLFF | TGCAGTGCTGTCGACAGGGAGGGACGGGAAAAACTGTTTTTT
. | TRBJ2-1 | TRBV12-3/TRBV12-4 | TRBD2 | CASSLGGGLASGREQFF | TGCGCCAGCAGTTTGGGAGGGGGACTAGCGAGTGGTCGTGAGCAGTTCTTC
few | TRBJ2-5 | TRBV12-3/TRBV12-4 | . | CTSSLSETQYF | TGTACCAGCAGTTTATCGGAGACCCAGTATTTC
many | TRBJ2-1 | TRBV5-8 | . | CASSFNEQFF | TGTGCCAGCAGCTTCAATGAGCAGTTCTTC
. | TRBJ2-1 | TRBV11-2 | . | CASSIEAGLVEQYF | TGTGCCAGCAGCATAGAGGCAGGGTTGGTTGAGCAGTATTTC
. | TRBJ2-2 | TRBV4-2 | . | CAIKLSGDDGGEFFF | TGTGCCATCAAACTATCGGGAGATGATGGCGGGGAGTTCTTTTTT
. | TRBJ2-2 | TRBV6-1 | TRBD1 | CAGHRDRNTGRLFF | TGTGCCGGACACCGGGACAGGAACACCGGGAGGCTGTTTTTT
once | TRBJ2-1 | TRBV29-1 | . | CSVPPSDSSYDEQFF | TGCAGCGTTCCCCCCAGCGATTCCTCCTACGATGAGCAGTTCTTC
once | TRBJ2-4 | TRBV6-5 | . | CASSCSPGVIQHF | TGTGCCAGCAGTTGCTCTCCAGGGGTTATTCAGCACTTC
. | TRBJ1-2 | TRBV29-1 | . | CSTERLEGYTF | TGCAGCACTGAAAGGCTTGAGGGCTACACCTTC
. | TRBJ2-1 | TRBV20-1 | TRBD2 | CNAKRLAGAGSSYNEQFF | TGCAATGCTAAGAGACTAGCGGGAGCGGGGAGCTCCTACAATGAGCAGTTCTTC
. | TRBJ1-5 | TRBV4-1 | . | CASTQGMSQHQHF | TGCGCCAGCACCCAGGGGATGTCTCAGCACCAACATTTT
few | TRBJ2-1 | TRBV10-1 | . | CTSSESTRSYNEQFF | TGCACCAGTAGTGAGTCAACCCGGAGCTACAATGAGCAGTTCTTC
. | TRBJ2-1 | TRBV11-2 | . | CASSTSNRNYNEQLF | TGTGCCAGCAGCACTTCTAATAGGAACTACAATGAGCAGCTCTTC
. | TRBJ1-5 | TRBV6-6 | . | CTSRKRAGDSNQPQHF | TGTACCAGCAGAAAGAGGGCGGGGGATAGCAATCAGCCCCAGCATTTT
once | TRBJ2-3 | TRBV29-1 | . | CSDQRQSTDTQYF | TGCAGCGATCAGAGACAGAGCACGGATACGCAGTATTTT
. | TRBJ2-4 | TRBV30 | . | CAWSGGKQAKNIQYF | TGTGCCTGGAGTGGTGGCAAACAGGCCAAAAACATTCAGTACTTC